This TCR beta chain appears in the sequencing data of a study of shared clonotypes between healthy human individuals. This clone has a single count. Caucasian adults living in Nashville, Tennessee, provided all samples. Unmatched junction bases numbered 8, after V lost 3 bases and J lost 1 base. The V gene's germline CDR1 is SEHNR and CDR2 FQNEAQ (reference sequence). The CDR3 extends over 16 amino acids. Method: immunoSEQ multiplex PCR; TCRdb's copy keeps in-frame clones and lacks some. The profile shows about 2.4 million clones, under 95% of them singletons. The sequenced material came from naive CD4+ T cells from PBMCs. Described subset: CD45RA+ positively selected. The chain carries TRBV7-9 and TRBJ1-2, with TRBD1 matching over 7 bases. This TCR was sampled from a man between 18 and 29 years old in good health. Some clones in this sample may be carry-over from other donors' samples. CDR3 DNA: TGTGCCAGCAGCTTCTCCGGGACAGATAATAACTATGGCTACACCTTC. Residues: CASSFSGTDNNYGYTF.